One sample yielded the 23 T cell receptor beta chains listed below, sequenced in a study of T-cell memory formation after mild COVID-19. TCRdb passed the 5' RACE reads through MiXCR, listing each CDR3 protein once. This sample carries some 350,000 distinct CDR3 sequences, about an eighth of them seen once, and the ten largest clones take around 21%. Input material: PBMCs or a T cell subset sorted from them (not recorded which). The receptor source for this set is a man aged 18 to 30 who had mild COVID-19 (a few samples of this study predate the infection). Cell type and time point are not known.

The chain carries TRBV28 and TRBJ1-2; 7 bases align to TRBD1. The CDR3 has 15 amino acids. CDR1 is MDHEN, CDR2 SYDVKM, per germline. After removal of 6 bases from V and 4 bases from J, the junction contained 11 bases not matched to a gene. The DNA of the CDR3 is TGTGCCAGCAGCCCCGGACAGGTCAAAGTCTATGGCTACACCTTC. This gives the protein CASSPGQVKVYGYTF.

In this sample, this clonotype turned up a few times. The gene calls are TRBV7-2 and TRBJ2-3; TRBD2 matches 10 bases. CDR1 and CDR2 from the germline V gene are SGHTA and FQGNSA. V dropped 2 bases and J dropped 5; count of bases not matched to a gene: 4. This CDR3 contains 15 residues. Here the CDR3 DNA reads TGTGCCAGCAGCTTACTTCCTAGCGGGGGAGATACGCAGTATTTT. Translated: CASSLLPSGGDTQYF.

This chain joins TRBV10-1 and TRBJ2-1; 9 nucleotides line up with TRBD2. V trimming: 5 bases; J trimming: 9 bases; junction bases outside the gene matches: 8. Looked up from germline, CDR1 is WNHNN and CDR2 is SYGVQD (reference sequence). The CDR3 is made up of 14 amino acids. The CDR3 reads CASSQNSGGREQFF. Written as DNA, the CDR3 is TGCGCCAGCAGTCAAAATAGCGGGGGCCGTGAGCAGTTCTTC.

The CDR3 DNA sequence: TGTGCCAGCAGTTACTCGAATACAGGGGGGGCTTTCTTT. It translates to CASSYSNTGGAFF. The V gene is TRBV6-5, the J gene TRBJ1-1; 8 positions match TRBD1. The CDR3 runs 13 residues. Germline V gene lookup returns CDR1 MNHEY and CDR2 SVGAGI. Losses at the gene ends were 0 bases for V and 11 bases for J; bases not matched to a gene: 5.

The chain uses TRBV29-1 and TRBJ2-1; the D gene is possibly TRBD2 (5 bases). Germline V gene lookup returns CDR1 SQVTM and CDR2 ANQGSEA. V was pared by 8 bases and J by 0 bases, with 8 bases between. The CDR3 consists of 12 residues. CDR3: CSIRGSYNEQFF. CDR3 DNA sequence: TGCAGCATCCGGGGCTCCTACAATGAGCAGTTCTTC.

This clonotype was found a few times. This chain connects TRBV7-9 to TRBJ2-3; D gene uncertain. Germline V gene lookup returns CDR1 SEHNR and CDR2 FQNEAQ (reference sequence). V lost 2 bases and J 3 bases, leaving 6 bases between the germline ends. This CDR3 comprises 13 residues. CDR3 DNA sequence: TGTGCCAGCAGCTTAAGTGTTACAGATACGCAGTATTTT. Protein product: CASSLSVTDTQYF.

The CDR3 reads CASSLDRYNNEQFF. In DNA, the CDR3 is TGTGCCAGCAGCTTAGATCGTTACAACAATGAGCAGTTCTTC. The V and J genes are TRBV11-2 and TRBJ2-1; D gene uncertain. The CDR3 consists of 14 residues. The germline CDR1 and CDR2 sequences are SGHAT and FQNNGV. V lost 0 bases and J 5 bases, leaving 8 bases between the germline ends.

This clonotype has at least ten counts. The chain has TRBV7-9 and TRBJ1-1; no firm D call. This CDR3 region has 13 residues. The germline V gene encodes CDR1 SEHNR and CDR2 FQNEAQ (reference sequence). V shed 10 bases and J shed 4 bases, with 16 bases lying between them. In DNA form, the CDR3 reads TGTGCCAATACGAGGCCGTCGAGCACTGAAGCTTTCTTT. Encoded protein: CANTRPSSTEAFF.

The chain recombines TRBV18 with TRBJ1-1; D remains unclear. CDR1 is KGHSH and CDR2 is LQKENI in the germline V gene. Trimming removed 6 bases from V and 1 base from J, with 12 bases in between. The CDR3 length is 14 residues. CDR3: CASSPGPGNTEAFF. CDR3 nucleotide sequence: TGTGCCAGCTCCCCTGGGCCGGGGAACACTGAAGCTTTCTTT. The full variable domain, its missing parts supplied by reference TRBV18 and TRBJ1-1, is NAGVMQNPRHLVRRRGQEARLRCSPMKGHSHVYWYRQLPEEGLKFMVYLQKENIIDESGMPKERFSAEFPKEGPSILRIQQVVRGDSAAYFCASSPGPGNTEAFFGQGTRLTVV.

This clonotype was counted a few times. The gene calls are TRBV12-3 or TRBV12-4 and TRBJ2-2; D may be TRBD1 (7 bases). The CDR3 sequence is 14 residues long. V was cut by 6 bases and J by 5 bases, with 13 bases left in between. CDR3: CASSPAGGTGELFF. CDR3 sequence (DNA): TGTGCCAGCAGCCCCGCAGGGGGGACCGGGGAGCTGTTTTTT.

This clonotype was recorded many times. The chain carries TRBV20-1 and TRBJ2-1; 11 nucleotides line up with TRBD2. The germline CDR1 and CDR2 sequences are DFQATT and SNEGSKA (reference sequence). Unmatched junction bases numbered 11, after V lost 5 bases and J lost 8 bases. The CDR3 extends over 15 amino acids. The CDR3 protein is CSALLAGGLSHEQFF. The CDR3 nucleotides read TGCAGTGCTCTCCTAGCGGGGGGACTAAGTCATGAGCAGTTCTTC.

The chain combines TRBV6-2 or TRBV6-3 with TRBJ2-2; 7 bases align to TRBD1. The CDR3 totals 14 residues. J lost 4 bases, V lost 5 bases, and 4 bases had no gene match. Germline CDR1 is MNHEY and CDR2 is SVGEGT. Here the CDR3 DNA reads TGTGCCAGCAGTCCCGACAGGGCCACCGGGGAGCTGTTTTTT. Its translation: CASSPDRATGELFF.

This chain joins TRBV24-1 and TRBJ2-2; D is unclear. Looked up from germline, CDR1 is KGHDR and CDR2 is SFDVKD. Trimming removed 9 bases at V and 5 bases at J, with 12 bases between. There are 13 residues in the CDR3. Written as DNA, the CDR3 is TGTGCCACCCGAGATCTCGGAACCGGGGAGCTGTTTTTT. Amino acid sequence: CATRDLGTGELFF.

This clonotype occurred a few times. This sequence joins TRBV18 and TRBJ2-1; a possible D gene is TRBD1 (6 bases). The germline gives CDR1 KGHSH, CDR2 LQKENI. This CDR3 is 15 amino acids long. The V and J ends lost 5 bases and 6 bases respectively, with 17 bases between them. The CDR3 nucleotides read TGTGCCAGCTCAACTACTACAGGGTTTCCCAATGAGCAGTTCTTC. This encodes CASSTTTGFPNEQFF.

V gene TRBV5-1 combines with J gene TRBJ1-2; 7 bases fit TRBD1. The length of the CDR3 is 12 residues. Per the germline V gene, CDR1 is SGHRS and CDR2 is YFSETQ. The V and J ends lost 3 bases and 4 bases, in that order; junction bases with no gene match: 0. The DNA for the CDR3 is TGCGCCAGCAGCTACAGGGGCTATGGCTACACCTTC. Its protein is CASSYRGYGYTF. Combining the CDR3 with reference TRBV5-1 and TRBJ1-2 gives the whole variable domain KAGVTQTPRYLIKTRGQQVTLSCSPISGHRSVSWYQQTPGQGLQFLFEYFSETQRNKGNFPGRFSGRQFSNSRSEMNVSTLELGDSALYLCASSYRGYGYTFGSGTRLTVV.

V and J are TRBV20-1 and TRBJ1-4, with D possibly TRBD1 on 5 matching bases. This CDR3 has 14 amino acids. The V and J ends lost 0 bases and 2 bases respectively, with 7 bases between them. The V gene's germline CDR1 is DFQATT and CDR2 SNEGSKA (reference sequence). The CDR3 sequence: CSARDRQTNEKLFF. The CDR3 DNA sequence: TGCAGTGCTAGAGACCGACAGACTAATGAAAAACTGTTTTTT.

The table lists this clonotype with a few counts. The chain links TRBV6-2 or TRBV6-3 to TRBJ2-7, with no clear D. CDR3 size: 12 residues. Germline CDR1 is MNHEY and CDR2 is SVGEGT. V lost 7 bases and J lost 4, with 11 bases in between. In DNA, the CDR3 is TGTGCCAGCACCGATACTCTTTACGAGCAGTACTTC. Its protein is CASTDTLYEQYF.

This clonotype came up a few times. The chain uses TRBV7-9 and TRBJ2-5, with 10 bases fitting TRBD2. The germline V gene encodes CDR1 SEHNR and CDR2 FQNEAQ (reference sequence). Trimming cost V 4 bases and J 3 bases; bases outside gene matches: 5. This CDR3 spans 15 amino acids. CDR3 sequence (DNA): TGTGCCAGCAGCTGGGGGACTAGCGCGGAAGAGACCCAGTACTTC. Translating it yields CASSWGTSAEETQYF.

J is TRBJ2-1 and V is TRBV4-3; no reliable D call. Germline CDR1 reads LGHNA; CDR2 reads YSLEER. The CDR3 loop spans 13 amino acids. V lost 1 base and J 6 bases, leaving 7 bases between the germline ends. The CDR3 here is CASSQGVSNEQFF. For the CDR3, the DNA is TGCGCCAGCAGCCAAGGAGTGAGCAATGAGCAGTTCTTC.

Here the CDR3 DNA reads TGTGCCAGCAGCTTAGGGTCCCAGGGGTACGAGCAGTACTTC. This encodes CASSLGSQGYEQYF. The chain combines TRBV7-6 with TRBJ2-7, with D possibly matching TRBD1 (6 bases). This CDR3 has 14 residues. V lost 1 base and J 4 bases, leaving 11 bases between the germline ends. Germline V gene sequence: CDR1 SGHVS, CDR2 FNYEAQ.

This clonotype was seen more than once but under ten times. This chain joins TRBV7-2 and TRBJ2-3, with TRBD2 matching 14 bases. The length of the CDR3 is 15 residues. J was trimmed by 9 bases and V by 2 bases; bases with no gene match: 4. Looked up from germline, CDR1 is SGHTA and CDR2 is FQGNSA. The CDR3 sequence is CASSLTGLAGVTQYF. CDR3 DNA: TGTGCCAGCAGCTTAACGGGACTAGCGGGGGTAACGCAGTATTTT.

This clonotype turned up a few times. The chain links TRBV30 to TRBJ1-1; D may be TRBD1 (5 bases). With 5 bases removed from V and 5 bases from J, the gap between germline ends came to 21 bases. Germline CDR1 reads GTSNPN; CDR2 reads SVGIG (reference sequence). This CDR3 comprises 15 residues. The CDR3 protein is CAWGRVGEGKTEAFF. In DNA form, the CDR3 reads TGTGCCTGGGGACGGGTGGGGGAAGGAAAGACTGAAGCTTTCTTT. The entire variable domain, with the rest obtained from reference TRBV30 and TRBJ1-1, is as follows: SQTIHQWPATLVQPVGSPLSLECTVEGTSNPNLYWYRQAAGRGLQLLFYSVGIGQISSEVPQNLSASRPQDRQFILSSKKLLLSDSGFYLCAWGRVGEGKTEAFFGQGTRLTVV.

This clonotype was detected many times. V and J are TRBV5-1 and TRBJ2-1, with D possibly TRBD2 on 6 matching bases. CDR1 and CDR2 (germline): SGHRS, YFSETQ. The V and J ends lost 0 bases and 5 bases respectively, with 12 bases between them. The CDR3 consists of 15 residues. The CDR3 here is CASSLARRVDNEQFF. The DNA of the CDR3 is TGCGCCAGCAGCTTGGCGAGGAGGGTTGACAATGAGCAGTTCTTC.